A single sample gave rise to the 9 T cell receptor beta chains below, sequenced in a study of T cell repertoires in cytomegalovirus infection. TCRdb re-called the reads through MiXCR, storing one row per CDR3 protein. The sample includes about 500,000 distinct CDR3 sequences, around 30% seen only once; the top ten take around a sixth. Their antigens remain unidentified. The sequencing used cultured PBMCs, collected from culture after CMV antigen stimulation. These TCRs come from a human donor in good health (CMV status not recorded). Some clones in this sample may be carry-over from other donors' samples.

This clonotype was observed a few times. V and J are TRBV29-1 and TRBJ2-7; 7 nucleotides agree with TRBD2. The trim removed 4 bases at V and 5 bases at J, leaving 14 bases unmatched. Germline V CDR1 and CDR2: SQVTM, ANQGSEA. The CDR3 length is 15 residues. In DNA form, the CDR3 reads TGCAGCGTTGGGGGAGGAGGCGGGAGAGTCGACGAGCAGTACTTC. This translates into CSVGGGGGRVDEQYF.

The chain links TRBV7-1 to TRBJ2-3; 9 bases map to TRBD2. TRBV7-1 has ORF status, its function being uncertain. Unmatched junction bases numbered 5, after V lost 5 bases and J lost 2 bases. CDR3 size: 15 residues. DNA of the CDR3: TGTGCCAGCAGCATGAGACTAGCGGTCACAGATACGCAGTATTTT. Residues: CASSMRLAVTDTQYF.

V usage is TRBV19 and J usage is TRBJ2-1, with 7 bases lining up with TRBD2. The junction had 4 bases not matched to a gene; V was cut back by 6 bases and J by 2 bases. This CDR3 contains 14 residues. Per germline, CDR1 LNHDA and CDR2 SQIVND (reference sequence). CDR3 bases: TGTGCCAGTAGGGAGGGAGGGGCCTACAATGAGCAGTTCTTC. As protein: CASREGGAYNEQFF. Full variable domain (outside the CDR3, taken from reference TRBV19 and TRBJ2-1): DGGITQSPKYLFRKEGQNVTLSCEQNLNHDAMYWYRQDPGQGLRLIYYSQIVNDFQKGDIAEGYSVSREKKESFPLTVTSAQKNPTAFYLCASREGGAYNEQFFGPGTRLTVL.

The J gene is TRBJ1-4, the V gene TRBV5-6; no definite D call. The CDR3 has 15 residues. Between the trimmed V and J ends, which lost 4 bases and 0 bases, there was a span of 10 bases. CDR1 is SGHDT and CDR2 is YYEEEE in the germline V gene. The DNA for the CDR3 is TGTGCCAGCAGCCCCGACGGATCAACTAATGAAAAACTGTTTTTT. Translated, it gives CASSPDGSTNEKLFF.

The chain links TRBV28 to TRBJ2-1, with D uncertain. V lost 3 bases to trimming and J lost 0 bases, with 9 bases between them. Per germline, CDR1 MDHEN and CDR2 SYDVKM. CDR3 size: 15 residues. Written as DNA, the CDR3 is TGTGCCAGCAGTTTCATTGTGAGCTCCTACAATGAGCAGTTCTTC. Translating it yields CASSFIVSSYNEQFF. Based on the CDR3 plus reference TRBV28 and TRBJ2-1, the full variable domain is DVKVTQSSRYLVKRTGEKVFLECVQDMDHENMFWYRQDPGLGLRLIYFSYDVKMKEKGDIPEGYSVSREKKERFSLILESASTNQTSMYLCASSFIVSSYNEQFFGPGTRLTVL.

This chain uses TRBV12-3 or TRBV12-4 with TRBJ1-2; D unresolved. The length of the CDR3 is 13 residues. V lost 8 bases and J lost 4, with 14 bases in between. CDR3 region: CASQRMTLYGYTF. The CDR3 DNA is TGTGCCAGCCAACGGATGACTCTCTATGGCTACACCTTC.

This sequence joins TRBV19 and TRBJ2-3; 10 positions agree with TRBD1. V was clipped by 6 bases and J by 5 bases; unmatched bases: 8. Germline V CDR1 and CDR2: LNHDA, SQIVND (reference sequence). The CDR3 is made up of 15 amino acids. The DNA for the CDR3 is TGTGCCAGTAGCCTTAGACAGGGGGCTCAAGATACGCAGTATTTT. Protein: CASSLRQGAQDTQYF.

This chain uses TRBV2 with TRBJ2-2, with 8 nucleotides matching TRBD1. With 7 bases clipped from V and 7 bases from J, the junction kept 8 bases outside the gene matches. The V gene's germline CDR1 is SNHLY and CDR2 FYNNEI. CDR3 length: 14 amino acids. The CDR3 here is CASTKGQENGELFF. The DNA for the CDR3 is TGTGCCAGCACCAAGGGACAGGAGAACGGGGAGCTGTTTTTT. Based on the CDR3 plus reference TRBV2 and TRBJ2-2, the full variable domain is EPEVTQTPSHQVTQMGQEVILRCVPISNHLYFYWYRQILGQKVEFLVSFYNNEISEKSEIFDDQFSVERPDGSNFTLKIRSTKLEDSAMYFCASTKGQENGELFFGEGSRLTVL.

This clonotype was observed a single time. The CDR3 bases are TGTGCCAGCAGCCACGTAGCGGGAGGTTCCTACGAGCAGTACGTC. It yields the protein CASSHVAGGSYEQYV. The rearrangement joins TRBV7-9 to TRBJ2-7; 10 nucleotides agree with TRBD2. This CDR3 is built from 15 residues. In germline, CDR1 is SEHNR, CDR2 FQNEAQ (reference sequence). J was trimmed by 1 base and V by 5 bases; bases with no gene match: 5.